This T cell receptor beta chain was retrieved from a study of T cell responses to AZD1222 COVID-19 vaccine. V was pared by 6 bases and J by 0 bases, with 12 bases between. CDR3 length equals 15 residues. Germline values: CDR1 LNHNV, CDR2 YYDKDF (reference sequence). General observations from the study: Spike-specific TCRs gained breadth and depth after people received two AZD1222 doses. Clonal diversity was possibly underestimated; the donors were predominantly white British and more often female. Targeting of unmutated variant regions was reportedly seen in nearly half of spike-specific TCRs. No repertoire was sampled before or during the peak T cell response, only after it.

Points on this clone: The antigen is undetermined.

TCRdb's table, derived via immunoSEQ multiplex PCR, lists solely in-frame clones and lacks some. The sample lists 90,000 to 150,000 clones; about 87% were seen once. The chain uses TRBV15 and TRBJ2-1; D might be TRBD1 (5 bases). This receptor was taken from an adult in good health. The sample was peripheral blood, taken on day 0 of AZD1222 vaccination. CDR3 region: CATRGSDSSYNEQFF. The CDR3 region has the DNA TGTGCCACCAGGGGCAGCGACAGCTCCTACAATGAGCAGTTCTTC.